This T cell receptor beta chain appears in the sequencing data of a study of T cell changes during pregnancy in multiple sclerosis. V was shortened by 4 bases and J by 7 bases, with 11 bases between the two germline ends. This CDR3 has 12 residues. Looked up from germline, CDR1 is SGDLS and CDR2 is YYNGEE. The protocol was immunoSEQ multiplex PCR, while the TCRdb copy is restricted to in-frame clones and leaves out a portion. The top ten clones hold 2.5% of a sample with about 62,000 clones, 89% of them seen once. The specimen comprised peripheral blood, sampled in the first trimester of pregnancy. The TCR was taken from a female donor with multiple sclerosis, enrolled in a pregnancy study. The chain couples TRBV9 to TRBJ2-5; D not resolved. The CDR3 region has the DNA TGTGCCAGCAGCCCGTTCCCGGGGACCCAGTACTTC. Its protein product is CASSPFPGTQYF.